This is a list of T cell receptor beta chains from one sample in a study of beta chain features in type 1 diabetes. Sequenced by immunoSEQ multiplex PCR; TCRdb stores in-frame clones only, minus some. This table holds about 140,000 clones, 9% to 10% found once. The sequencing sample was made of central memory CD4+ T cells from blood. These receptors came from a woman in her forties in good health. Both conserved end residues are part of each CDR3. The order of the fields is clone size, D gene, J gene, V gene, CDR3 protein, CDR3 DNA. A D gene is named only where the DNA matches it firmly. Only part of the rows carry a size: once, few, many, or a class if the clone is expanded.

>few|TRBD2|TRBJ2-5|TRBV10-3
CAISERLAGGRETQYF
TGTGCCATCAGTGAACGACTAGCGGGGGGGCGGGAGACCCAGTACTTC
>few|NA|TRBJ2-1|TRBV2
CASSETLAQFF
TGTGCCAGCAGTGAAACGCTAGCGCAGTTCTTC
>few|TRBD2|TRBJ2-1|TRBV7-9
CASTPVGLVRTDEQFF
TGTGCCAGCACCCCTGTCGGACTAGTGAGGACCGATGAGCAGTTCTTC
>few|NA|TRBJ1-6|TRBV6-5
CASRWTANSPLHF
TGTGCCAGCAGATGGACAGCAAATTCACCCCTCCACTTT
>few|NA|TRBJ2-7|TRBV7-6
CASSSPPAGTRQYF
TGTGCCAGCAGCTCCCCCCCAGCGGGTACGCGTCAGTACTTC
>few|NA|TRBJ1-2|TRBV6-6
CASSYGLAENYGYTF
TGTGCCAGCAGTTACGGGTTGGCGGAAAACTATGGCTACACCTTC
>NA|NA|TRBJ1-5|TRBV19
CASTDPGTSQPQHF
TGTGCCAGTACTGACCCGGGGACAAGTCAGCCCCAGCATTTT
>many|NA|TRBJ1-1|TRBV27
CASSQRSGTEAFF
TGTGCCAGCAGTCAACGAAGCGGGACTGAAGCTTTCTTT
>many|NA|TRBJ1-1|TRBV7-9
CASSPTNTGEKGTEAFF
TGTGCCAGCAGCCCCACCAACACGGGGGAGAAGGGCACTGAAGCTTTCTTT
>NA|NA|TRBJ2-3|TRBV7-2
CASSLVPGTDTQYF
TGTGCCAGCAGCTTAGTCCCAGGCACAGATACGCAGTATTTT
>few|TRBD1|TRBJ1-1|TRBV5-1
CASSLTNNRDRETEAFF
TGCGCCAGCAGCTTGACGAATAACCGGGACAGGGAAACTGAAGCTTTCTTT
>NA|NA|TRBJ2-1|TRBV5-7
CASSPGFRNNEQFF
TGTGCCAGCAGCCCAGGTTTCAGAAACAATGAGCAGTTCTTC
>NA|NA|TRBJ2-2|TRBV7-2
CALLPRVNTGELFF
TGTGCCCTTCTACCCCGGGTGAACACCGGGGAGCTGTTTTTT
>NA|NA|TRBJ2-1|TRBV5-1
CASSLYPSGAGRSNEQFF
TGCGCCAGCAGCTTATACCCATCAGGGGCAGGCAGAAGCAATGAGCAGTTCTTC
>few|TRBD1|TRBJ1-5|TRBV19
CASSNQGQGVQPQHF
TGTGCCAGTAGTAACCAGGGACAGGGGGTCCAGCCCCAGCATTTT
>few|NA|TRBJ2-1|TRBV11-3
CASSLLPQGEQFF
TGTGCCAGCAGCTTACTCCCTCAGGGGGAGCAGTTCTTC
>NA|NA|TRBJ2-2|TRBV28
CASTKGRTVSGELFF
TGTGCCAGCACCAAGGGGCGGACCGTTTCCGGGGAGCTGTTTTTT
>many|NA|TRBJ2-7|TRBV2
CASTSGRYEQYF
TGTGCCAGCACTTCCGGGAGATACGAGCAGTACTTC
>NA|NA|TRBJ2-2|TRBV7-2
CASSLAGGAVTGELFF
TGTGCCAGCAGCTTAGCCGGGGGAGCTGTCACCGGGGAGCTGTTTTTT
>NA|NA|TRBJ1-6|TRBV7-6
CASSLDQGTLHF
TGTGCCAGCAGCTTAGATCAGGGGACCCTCCACTTT
>few|TRBD1|TRBJ2-3|TRBV5-1
CASNLQGNTDTQYF
TGCGCCAGCAATCTACAGGGGAACACAGATACGCAGTATTTT
>NA|NA|TRBJ2-5|TRBV7-2
CASSLIVQRRETQYF
TGTGCCAGCAGCTTGATAGTCCAGCGGAGAGAGACCCAGTACTTC
>few|NA|TRBJ1-3|TRBV28
CASSTGRNTIYF
TGTGCCAGCAGTACAGGGCGAAACACCATATATTTT
>few|TRBD2|TRBJ2-1|TRBV2
CASSETSGHYNEQFF
TGTGCCAGCAGTGAGACTAGCGGGCACTACAATGAGCAGTTCTTC
>NA|NA|TRBJ2-7|TRBV9
CASSAAVELEQYF
TGTGCCAGCAGCGCCGCCGTGGAGCTCGAGCAGTACTTC
>few|NA|TRBJ1-2|TRBV4-2
CASSQGTDYGYTF
TGTGCCAGCAGCCAAGGGACAGACTATGGCTACACCTTC
>few|NA|TRBJ1-4|TRBV7-2
CASSPPGATNEKLFF
TGTGCCAGCAGCCCCCCGGGAGCAACTAATGAAAAACTGTTTTTT
>NA|TRBD1|TRBJ2-2|TRBV27
CASSFSTGGAYTGELFF
TGTGCCAGCAGTTTTTCCACAGGGGGCGCGTATACCGGGGAGCTGTTTTTT
>NA|TRBD2|TRBJ2-7|TRBV5-6
CASSLTGLARKIEQYF
TGTGCCAGCAGCTTGACGGGACTAGCGCGGAAGATCGAGCAGTACTTC
>few|TRBD2|TRBJ2-1|TRBV5-8
CASSPMERGGYNEQFF
TGTGCCAGCAGCCCAATGGAGCGGGGGGGCTACAATGAGCAGTTCTTC
>NA|TRBD2|TRBJ2-4|TRBV4-3
CASSRTSGGMVGNIQYF
TGCGCCAGCAGCCGGACTAGCGGGGGGATGGTGGGAAACATTCAGTACTTC
>NA|TRBD1|TRBJ2-6|TRBV5-1
CASSLVGQGRPGANVLTF
TGCGCCAGCAGCTTGGTTGGACAGGGGAGGCCTGGGGCCAACGTCCTGACTTTC
>many|NA|TRBJ2-5|TRBV2
CASSISSGGQETQYF
TGTGCCAGCAGTATAAGTTCCGGGGGTCAGGAGACCCAGTACTTC
>NA|NA|TRBJ2-3|TRBV6-4
CASSGGNADTQYF
TGTGCCAGCAGTGGAGGGAATGCAGATACGCAGTATTTT